This is a list of T cell receptor beta chains from one sample in a study of human T cells and chemical hapten exposure. One entry per CDR3 protein, called by TCRdb with MiXCR from the RACE reads. The top ten hold over 6.5% of the sample, which has 380,000 or so distinct CDR3 sequences, around 5% seen once. Material: whole blood, obtained in connection with sensitization to the hapten diphenylcyclopropenone (DPC). The source is a young woman with alopecia areata. Some clones in this sample may be carry-over from other donors' samples. Each CDR3 is given with its conserved first and last residue. The order of the fields is J gene, D gene, clone size, V gene, CDR3 DNA, CDR3 protein. A D gene is named only where the DNA matches it firmly. Clone size is not always given. Where it is, it says once, few, many or a class for expanded clones.

J gene: TRBJ2-5; D gene: .; clone size: few; V gene: TRBV12-3/TRBV12-4; CDR3 DNA: TGTGCCAGCAGTGTTTTATTAAAAGAGACCCAGTACTTC; CDR3 protein: CASSVLLKETQYF
J gene: TRBJ1-2; D gene: .; clone size: few; V gene: TRBV6-2/TRBV6-3; CDR3 DNA: TGTGCCAGCAGTGGTCTTTATGGCTACACCTTC; CDR3 protein: CASSGLYGYTF
J gene: TRBJ1-6; D gene: .; clone size: .; V gene: TRBV7-2; CDR3 DNA: TGTGCCAGCAGCCCCGGTCAGCGAGTGAATTCACCCCTCCACTTT; CDR3 protein: CASSPGQRVNSPLHF
J gene: TRBJ2-3; D gene: .; clone size: few; V gene: TRBV14; CDR3 DNA: TGTGCCAGCAGCCACCTACCCGGCAGGGTGCGCACAGATACGCAGTATTTT; CDR3 protein: CASSHLPGRVRTDTQYF
J gene: TRBJ2-1; D gene: .; clone size: .; V gene: TRBV20-1; CDR3 DNA: TGCAGTGCTAACCACAGGGTGGGGGAGCAGTTCTTC; CDR3 protein: CSANHRVGEQFF
J gene: TRBJ2-7; D gene: .; clone size: .; V gene: TRBV20-1; CDR3 DNA: TGCAGTGCTTCCCCGCCTAGAAAGCAGTACTTC; CDR3 protein: CSASPPRKQYF
J gene: TRBJ2-1; D gene: .; clone size: few; V gene: TRBV29-1; CDR3 DNA: TGCAGCGTTGATAAAGGTCCGGGCAATGAGCAGTTCTTC; CDR3 protein: CSVDKGPGNEQFF
J gene: TRBJ2-5; D gene: .; clone size: few; V gene: TRBV2; CDR3 DNA: TGTGCCAGCAGTGAGTCTCAAGAGACCCAGTACTTC; CDR3 protein: CASSESQETQYF
J gene: TRBJ2-7; D gene: .; clone size: many; V gene: TRBV5-1; CDR3 DNA: TGCGCCAGCAGCATTAGCGGCCCACGGTACGAGCAGTACTTC; CDR3 protein: CASSISGPRYEQYF
J gene: TRBJ1-5; D gene: .; clone size: many; V gene: TRBV12-3/TRBV12-4; CDR3 DNA: TGTGCCAGTCGGAGGGGCGATCAGCCCCAGCATTTT; CDR3 protein: CASRRGDQPQHF
J gene: TRBJ1-3; D gene: .; clone size: few; V gene: TRBV9; CDR3 DNA: TGTGCCAGCAGCGTAGAGCCCACAGGGACTGGAAACACCATATATTTT; CDR3 protein: CASSVEPTGTGNTIYF
J gene: TRBJ2-3; D gene: TRBD1; clone size: few; V gene: TRBV28; CDR3 DNA: TGTGCCACCTCACCCTTGGGACAGGGCTCAGATACGCAGTATTTT; CDR3 protein: CATSPLGQGSDTQYF
J gene: TRBJ1-1; D gene: .; clone size: .; V gene: TRBV7-2; CDR3 DNA: TGTGCCAGCAGCTTAACTAGGCCCCCCACTGAAGCTTTCTTT; CDR3 protein: CASSLTRPPTEAFF
J gene: TRBJ2-1; D gene: .; clone size: .; V gene: TRBV3-1; CDR3 DNA: TGTGCCAGCAGCATCTACAGGGACGGTGAGCAGTTCTTC; CDR3 protein: CASSIYRDGEQFF
J gene: TRBJ2-5; D gene: TRBD2; clone size: many; V gene: TRBV5-1; CDR3 DNA: TGCGCCAGCAGCGCAACTAGCGTTTCGGGAGAGACCCAGTACTTC; CDR3 protein: CASSATSVSGETQYF
J gene: TRBJ2-7; D gene: .; clone size: few; V gene: TRBV6-5; CDR3 DNA: TGTGCCAGCAGTTACTCGATTATTGGGCAGTCCTACGAGCAGTACTTC; CDR3 protein: CASSYSIIGQSYEQYF
J gene: TRBJ2-2; D gene: .; clone size: many; V gene: TRBV6-4; CDR3 DNA: TGTGCCAGCAGTGACTCTTACTCCACCACCGGGGAGCTGTTTTTT; CDR3 protein: CASSDSYSTTGELFF
J gene: TRBJ1-1; D gene: .; clone size: many; V gene: TRBV12-3/TRBV12-4; CDR3 DNA: TGTGCCAGCAGTATAGTCCTGAACACTGAAGCTTTCTTT; CDR3 protein: CASSIVLNTEAFF
J gene: TRBJ2-1; D gene: .; clone size: .; V gene: TRBV4-3; CDR3 DNA: TGCGCCAGCAGCCAAGATCCGGACTCGCGGGACTCCTACAATGAGCAGTTCTTC; CDR3 protein: CASSQDPDSRDSYNEQFF
J gene: TRBJ1-2; D gene: TRBD1; clone size: .; V gene: TRBV25-1; CDR3 DNA: TGTGCCAGCAGTTTCCCAGGGGGCGGAGGCTACACCTTC; CDR3 protein: CASSFPGGGGYTF
J gene: TRBJ2-3; D gene: TRBD2; clone size: few; V gene: TRBV6-2/TRBV6-3; CDR3 DNA: TGTGCCAGCAGTTACACCGAACCGACTCCGGGACTAGGGTCGGATACGCAGTATTTT; CDR3 protein: CASSYTEPTPGLGSDTQYF
J gene: TRBJ1-6; D gene: .; clone size: .; V gene: TRBV24-1; CDR3 DNA: TGTGCCACTACGCATTCACCCCTCCACTTT; CDR3 protein: CATTHSPLHF
J gene: TRBJ2-3; D gene: TRBD2; clone size: many; V gene: TRBV7-2; CDR3 DNA: TGTGCCAGCAGCTTAGGGGGACTAGCGGGGGCAGATACGCAGTATTTT; CDR3 protein: CASSLGGLAGADTQYF
J gene: TRBJ1-5; D gene: TRBD1; clone size: few; V gene: TRBV7-9; CDR3 DNA: TGCGCCAGCAGCCCAGGGACAGGGGACCAGCCCCAGCATTTT; CDR3 protein: CASSPGTGDQPQHF
J gene: TRBJ2-2; D gene: .; clone size: few; V gene: TRBV19; CDR3 DNA: TGTGCCAGTAGTATGCCCCCCTACACCGGGGAGCTGTTTTTT; CDR3 protein: CASSMPPYTGELFF
J gene: TRBJ1-4; D gene: TRBD1; clone size: .; V gene: TRBV29-1; CDR3 DNA: TGCAGCGTTAGACCACAGGGGGGAGGAGGAGAAAAACTGTTTTTT; CDR3 protein: CSVRPQGGGGEKLFF
J gene: TRBJ1-1; D gene: .; clone size: .; V gene: TRBV11-2; CDR3 DNA: TGTGCCAGCAGCTTCGTCAAGAACACTGAAGCTTTCTTT; CDR3 protein: CASSFVKNTEAFF
J gene: TRBJ2-7; D gene: .; clone size: few; V gene: TRBV5-5; CDR3 DNA: TGTGCCACCCGAGAAAGAGCTGAACAGTACTTC; CDR3 protein: CATRERAEQYF
J gene: TRBJ2-2; D gene: .; clone size: many; V gene: TRBV7-8; CDR3 DNA: TGTGCCAGCAGCTTAATTCGTTCTAGACTCCCGAGGACCGGGGAGCTGTTTTTT; CDR3 protein: CASSLIRSRLPRTGELFF
J gene: TRBJ1-1; D gene: .; clone size: few; V gene: TRBV27; CDR3 DNA: TGTGCCAGCAGACTTTACCGAGGGGCCGGCGGCACTGAAGCTTTCTTT; CDR3 protein: CASRLYRGAGGTEAFF
J gene: TRBJ2-1; D gene: TRBD1; clone size: many; V gene: TRBV2; CDR3 DNA: TGTGCCAGCAGTTCACAGGGGGCTCAGGATGAGCAGTTCTTC; CDR3 protein: CASSSQGAQDEQFF
J gene: TRBJ1-3; D gene: TRBD1; clone size: many; V gene: TRBV2; CDR3 DNA: TGTGCCAGCAGGGGGGACAGTTCTGGAAACACCATATATTTT; CDR3 protein: CASRGDSSGNTIYF
J gene: TRBJ2-1; D gene: TRBD2; clone size: few; V gene: TRBV9; CDR3 DNA: TGTGCCAGCAGCGTAGCTGGTAGCGGGGGGTACAATGAGCAGTTCTTC; CDR3 protein: CASSVAGSGGYNEQFF
J gene: TRBJ1-5; D gene: .; clone size: many; V gene: TRBV4-2; CDR3 DNA: TGTGCCAGCAGCCAAGAATGGTATAGCAATCAGCCCCAGCATTTT; CDR3 protein: CASSQEWYSNQPQHF
J gene: TRBJ2-6; D gene: TRBD1; clone size: few; V gene: TRBV27; CDR3 DNA: TGTGCCAGCAGCCCAGGTTACTGGACAGGCTTCTTCTCTGGGGCCAACGTCCTGACTTTC; CDR3 protein: CASSPGYWTGFFSGANVLTF
J gene: TRBJ1-1; D gene: TRBD1; clone size: .; V gene: TRBV18; CDR3 DNA: TGTGCCAGCTCAAGGACAGGGAGTGGCACTGAAGCTTTCTTT; CDR3 protein: CASSRTGSGTEAFF
J gene: TRBJ1-5; D gene: TRBD1; clone size: .; V gene: TRBV6-6; CDR3 DNA: TGTGCCAGCAGTTACTCGGGACAGGTGTACAATCAGCCCCAGCATTTT; CDR3 protein: CASSYSGQVYNQPQHF
J gene: TRBJ1-3; D gene: TRBD1; clone size: few; V gene: TRBV7-9; CDR3 DNA: TGTGCCAGCAGCTTAGTCTGGACAGGGGACACTGGAAACACCATATATTTT; CDR3 protein: CASSLVWTGDTGNTIYF
J gene: TRBJ1-4; D gene: .; clone size: many; V gene: TRBV27; CDR3 DNA: TGTGCCAGCACAACAGGGAATGAAAAACTGTTTTTT; CDR3 protein: CASTTGNEKLFF
J gene: TRBJ1-6; D gene: .; clone size: many; V gene: TRBV6-5; CDR3 DNA: TGTGCCAGCAGTTACCTTCCCAGGGTAGGGTCACCCCTCCACTTT; CDR3 protein: CASSYLPRVGSPLHF
J gene: TRBJ1-1; D gene: .; clone size: .; V gene: TRBV29-1; CDR3 DNA: TGCAGCGTTGCGGGGGGCGACGGCATAGCTTTCTTT; CDR3 protein: CSVAGGDGIAFF
J gene: TRBJ1-4; D gene: .; clone size: many; V gene: TRBV12-3/TRBV12-4; CDR3 DNA: TGTGCCAGCAGACCCTCCTGGTCAACTAATGAAAAACTGTTTTTT; CDR3 protein: CASRPSWSTNEKLFF
J gene: TRBJ1-1; D gene: .; clone size: .; V gene: TRBV20-1; CDR3 DNA: TGCAGTGCTTTGGACAGCGAAGCTTTCTTT; CDR3 protein: CSALDSEAFF
J gene: TRBJ1-1; D gene: .; clone size: .; V gene: TRBV3-1; CDR3 DNA: TGTGCCAGCAGCCAAGGTCGTCCGCCTGAAGCTTTCTTT; CDR3 protein: CASSQGRPPEAFF